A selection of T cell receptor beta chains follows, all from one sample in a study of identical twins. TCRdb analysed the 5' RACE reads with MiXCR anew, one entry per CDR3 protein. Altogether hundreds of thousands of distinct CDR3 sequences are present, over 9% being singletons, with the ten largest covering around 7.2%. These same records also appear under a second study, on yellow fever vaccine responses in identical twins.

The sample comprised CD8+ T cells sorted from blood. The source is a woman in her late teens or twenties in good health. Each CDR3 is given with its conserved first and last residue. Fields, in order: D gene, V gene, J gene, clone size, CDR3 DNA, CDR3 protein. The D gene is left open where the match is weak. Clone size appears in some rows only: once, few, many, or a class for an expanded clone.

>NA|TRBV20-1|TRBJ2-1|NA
TGCAGTGCCCAAGAGCCCCTCACTGGTTACAATGAGCAGTTCTTC
CSAQEPLTGYNEQFF
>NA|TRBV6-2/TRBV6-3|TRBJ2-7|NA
TGTGCCAGCATAGGGGCGCACTCCTACGAGCAGTACTTC
CASIGAHSYEQYF
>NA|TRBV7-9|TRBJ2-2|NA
TGTGCCAGCACCGGGACCCAGTCCGGGGAGCTGTTTTTT
CASTGTQSGELFF
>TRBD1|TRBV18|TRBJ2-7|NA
TGTGCCAGCTCACCACCATGGGACAGGGCATCCTACGAGCAGTACTTC
CASSPPWDRASYEQYF
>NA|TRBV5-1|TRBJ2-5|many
TGCGCCAGCAGCTTGGAGTCTCGGGATCGAGAGACCCAGTACTTC
CASSLESRDRETQYF
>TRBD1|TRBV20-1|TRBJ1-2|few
TGCAGTGCCCCCCATGCCCCGACAGGGAATTCTGACTATGGCTACACCTTC
CSAPHAPTGNSDYGYTF
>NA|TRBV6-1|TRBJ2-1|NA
TGTGCCAGCAGTGAAGGTGGGTGGGTAGCGGTATACAATGAGCAGTTCTTC
CASSEGGWVAVYNEQFF
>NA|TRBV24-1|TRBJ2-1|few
TGTGCCACCAGCCAGGCCTCCTACAATGAGCAGTTCTTC
CATSQASYNEQFF
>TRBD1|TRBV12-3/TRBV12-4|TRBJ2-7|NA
TGTGCCAGCACCTTAGGACAGGCCCCCTACGAGCAGTACTTC
CASTLGQAPYEQYF
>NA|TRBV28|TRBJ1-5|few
TGTGCCAGTCAAGATTCCGGACAGCCCCAGCATTTT
CASQDSGQPQHF
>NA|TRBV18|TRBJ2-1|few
TGTGCCAGCTCACCACTTAGGTACAGGGATGAGCAGTTCTTC
CASSPLRYRDEQFF
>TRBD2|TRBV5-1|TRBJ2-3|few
TGCGCCAGCAGCTTGGAGGGGCGGGGGACAGATACGCAGTATTTT
CASSLEGRGTDTQYF
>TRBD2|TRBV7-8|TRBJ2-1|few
TGTGCCAGCAGCGACCTAGCGGGAGTGGGATACAATGAGCAGTTCTTC
CASSDLAGVGYNEQFF
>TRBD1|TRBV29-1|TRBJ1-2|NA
TGCAGCGTTGAGGAGGACAGGGGTCCCCTTGATGGCTACACCTTC
CSVEEDRGPLDGYTF
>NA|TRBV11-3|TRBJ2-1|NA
TGTGCCAGCAGCTTATGGGGGCCTGCACTCTACAATGAGCAGTTCTTC
CASSLWGPALYNEQFF
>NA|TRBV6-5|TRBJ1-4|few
TGTGCCAGCAGTTACCTGGGGAGGGAGAATGAAAAACTGTTTTTT
CASSYLGRENEKLFF
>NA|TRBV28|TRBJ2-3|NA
TGTGCCAGCAGCAGGGGGAGGGATACGCAGTATTTT
CASSRGRDTQYF
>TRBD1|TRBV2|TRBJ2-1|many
TGTGCCAGCAGTGTAACTGGGACAGGGCACAATGAGCAGTTCTTC
CASSVTGTGHNEQFF
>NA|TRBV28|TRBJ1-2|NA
TGTGCCAGCAGTTTCGGGCACTCCGGAGATGGCTACACCTTC
CASSFGHSGDGYTF
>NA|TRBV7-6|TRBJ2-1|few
TGTGCCAGCAGCCCGGGACTGAACAATGAGCAGTTCTTC
CASSPGLNNEQFF